This T cell receptor (beta chain) stems from a study of cytomegalovirus exposure and HLA in healthy donors (dated by TCRdb to 2017 to 2019). With regard to the full study: An earlier analysis of several hundred of the donors reported more than 250 Gb of sequence data and some 120 million unique TCR beta sequences from 190 million or so T cells. Approximately 300 gigabases of sequencing data and around 88 million unique TCR sequences made up an early release that covered approximately 700 HLA-typed donors. Of the roughly 400 genotyped donors, approximately 82% fell in the genetic ancestry cluster associated with self-reported Caucasian donors. The study aimed to test whether cataloging public T cell receptors could reveal signatures of past pathogen exposure. The study used immunosequencing to profile the T cell repertoires of more than 650 subjects and linked those repertoires to cytomegalovirus serostatus. In addition to the first cohort of about 650 subjects, a separate validation cohort of approximately 110 different subjects was used. The study combined high-throughput TCR immunosequencing, statistical association of individual TCRs with disease status, and machine learning to predict cytomegalovirus infection status. A later analysis re-analyzed previously published TCR beta repertoires from 550 to 700 donors and added high-resolution HLA genotyping to study TCR occurrence patterns. Rather than drawing on any new phenotypic data, the later analysis identified candidate immune exposures from TCR beta sequences and the way those sequences occurred across donors. In an earlier analysis of over 550 of the donors, high-throughput TCR beta sequencing was used to judge whether each TCR beta V gene segment behaved as functional or pseudogenic. Donor age, sex, ethnicity and CMV serostatus were compiled together with the repertoire data. Genome-wide SNP genotypes for about three fifths of the 666 donors were used in a later genetic analysis, which treated that subset as a discovery cohort. All discovery cohort repertoires had been generated using a single sequencing platform. Both class I and class II loci were covered by HLA typing, at four-digit resolution. Typing coverage varied by locus: roughly 629-640 donors for A, B, C, DRB1 and DQB1; 522 for DQA1; over 600 for DPA1; some 470 for DPB1. Because of strong linkage in the cohort, five DR-DQ haplotypes were treated as single units for association and clustering. On average, about 240,000 unique TCR beta nucleotide sequences were sequenced per donor among more than 350 genotyped donors of the cohort, with 15% to 20% of those sequences being non-productive.

CDR3 length: 17 amino acids, cysteine to phenylalanine. Only CDR3 DNA remains: 51 bases, in frame from the first base. At the junction V is shortened by 4 bases and J by 0 bases; bases outside the gene matches: 9. Based on the germline V gene, the CDR1 and CDR2 sequences are MNHNS and SASEGT. General study outcomes and caveats: In a later analysis, HLA-associated TCR beta chains showed more clonal expansion and lower generation probabilities than non-associated chains that were equally common. A later analysis associated some 17,000 TCR beta sequences with specific HLA alleles at a false discovery rate of 0.05. In a later genetic analysis, a missense DCLRE1C variant was associated with V-gene and J-gene trimming of TCR beta chains, and the association was replicated in an independent cohort. The classifier was reported to diagnose cytomegalovirus status with high specificity and sensitivity in both the original cohort and the validation cohort. When HLA alleles, especially DR and DQ, strongly co-occurred, TCR associations were difficult to assign to individual alleles. Most TCR sequences were observed very rarely across donors, whereas some public TCRs were present in many individuals. Only TCR beta chains were sequenced in this cohort, and the absence of alpha or paired-chain data limited detectable features. In the study, 150 to 200 TCR beta chains were listed as associated with cytomegalovirus. Because some donors lacked HLA typing at each locus, the association tests relied only on the typed subset. A further reported finding was that TCR beta sequences accurately predicted the HLA-A and HLA-B alleles for most subjects in the first cohort. About 15 rarely observed V segments, including chromosome 9 orphons, were excluded from the earlier analysis of approximately 500 of the donors because counts were too low. Compared with the roughly 700-donor mean, donors in an Asian-associated ancestry cluster had fewer N-insertions in productive TCRs, according to a later genetic analysis. In a later analysis, most CMV-associated TCR beta chains were found to appear HLA-restricted, with HLA associations seemingly driven largely by CMV exposure. Three of the identified cytomegalovirus-associated TCR beta chains were confirmed in vitro to be specific for cytomegalovirus antigens. A cluster of highly shared sequence variants was judged likely to be a technical artifact of the sequencing pipeline. According to the authors, the approach could potentially be generalized to other disease states and immunological phenotypes. Broadly in line with IMGT annotations, most TCR beta V segments showed up in productive rearrangements about 87% or about 30% of the time in an earlier analysis of 587 of the donors. CMV serostatus was the only immune exposure information available for the cohort. Some IMGT-functional V segments, including TRBV6-2 and TRBV6-3, could not be distinguished by the 87-base-pair reads and were therefore excluded. According to a later analysis, parvovirus B19, influenza, CMV and Epstein-Barr virus appeared linked to several top co-occurrence clusters. Correlated functional status among segregating V segments might reflect linkage disequilibrium, but an unknown experimental factor could not be ruled out. Presence/absence analyses assumed roughly uniform sequencing depth across donors, an assumption that may not hold. In a later analysis, the rate of TCR association differed among HLA loci, with DRB1 alleles having the most associated TCRs and HLA-C alleles having the fewest.

This clone was detected a few times. No cognate antigen has been identified for it. Base qualities were left out, and no much larger clone turns up one base away. The library was prepared using the immunoSEQ multiplex PCR assay. For the multiplex PCR, a mixture combining 60 forward primers for TCR Vbeta segments and 13 reverse primers for TCR Jbeta segments was used. Amplification of the CDR3 region of rearranged TCR beta genes was performed with a multiplex PCR assay on genomic DNA. The Illumina HiSeq System was used to sequence the amplified TCR beta libraries as 87-base-pair reads. Regarding the original processing steps: A later analysis tallied around 87 million unique TCR beta chains across the roughly 610 repertoires, and approximately 12 million of those chains were shared by two or more donors. Raw reads were error-corrected and collapsed into unique sequences with a nearest-neighbor algorithm that merged closely related sequences to remove PCR and sequencing errors. CDR3 sequences were aligned to IMGT reference sequences to assign V, D and J gene segments. For a sequence to be retained, at least a six-nucleotide match to both a V gene segment and a J gene segment was required. A rearrangement counted as productive if the CDR3 had no stop codons and remained in frame with V and J, and every other rearrangement counted as non-productive. Following IMGT convention, CDR3 was defined as the stretch from the second conserved V-encoded cysteine up to the conserved J-encoded phenylalanine. In an earlier analysis of 587 of the donors, sequences lacking an unambiguous match to a single V gene segment were excluded. An earlier analysis of 587 of the donors classified V segments as functional when productive rearrangements were above 56.7% and as segregating when the standard deviation between donors was above 5%. A statistical classification framework was built for diagnosing cytomegalovirus status from the catalog of TCR beta chain sequences. In a later analysis, TCR nucleotide sequences were compared against IMGT/GENE-DB human TR gene sequences so that V and J genes could be assigned. Using the TCRdist pipeline, a later analysis assigned CDR3 sequences along with most-parsimonious VDJ recombination scenarios. A later analysis defined each TCR beta chain by its CDR3 amino acid sequence plus V-gene family, and excluded reads lacking a unique V-gene family. As a way to deal with suspected cross-contamination and a sequencing artifact, a later analysis dropped 450 to 700 nucleotide sequences that were highly shared and had low generation probability. For each public chain, a later analysis derived a clonal expansion index from normalized ranks of inferred template counts within each repertoire. In a later analysis, generation probabilities were computed with a VDJ recombination model fitted to out-of-frame rearrangements, and the resulting probabilities were checked against IGoR. In a later analysis, TCR-TCR, TCR-HLA and TCR-CMV co-occurrence was scored with hypergeometric tests, and a repertoire-size bias correction was applied to TCR pairs. To estimate false discovery rates, a later analysis permuted the HLA or CMV assignments 20 times. In a later analysis, co-occurring TCRs were grouped using DBSCAN, and TCRdist sequence similarity was added for clustering within HLA-allele-positive subsets. Co-occurrence clustering excluded repertoires with fewer than 30,000 or more than 120,000 public chains, plus five with anomalous nucleotide sharing. TCRdb mirrors the immuneACCESS table, restricted to in-frame sequences. Some clones are absent from its copies; in checked studies, under half trace to an unresolved V gene, and the reason for the others is unknown. That table furnishes V, J and clone size, whereas the DNA furnished D and trimming. For this sample there are 150,000 or so clones; more than 75% appear just once. The ten largest clones take up around 5.2% of the sample.

The cohort consisted of 670 or so healthy bone marrow donors. At the time of sampling, all cohort members were nominally healthy, though unrecorded immune exposures were likely present. The donor tested CMV seropositive and was one of the 289 seropositive cohort members. Each donor provided a peripheral blood sample, and peripheral blood mononuclear cells were used for TCR beta sequencing. The Qiagen DNeasy Blood Extraction Kit was used to extract genomic DNA from the blood cell samples. Sample: PBMCs. Recombination connected TRBV6-1 to TRBJ1-1; 9 bases in the middle match TRBD1. This TCR was recovered from a woman in her thirties or forties in good health and CMV-seropositive. The sequenced DNA: TGTGCCAGCAGTGCTACTGGGACAGGGTACATGAACACTGAAGCTTTCTTT. It codes for CASSATGTGYMNTEAFF.